The source of this TCR beta chain is a study of T cells in Graves' hyperthyroidism and ophthalmopathy (dated by TCRdb to the late 2010s). Context from the whole study: Peripheral blood samples were taken at initial diagnosis, before any treatment was given. To identify distinguishing TCR V-J signatures, a discovery cohort of 90 to 100 patients was used, comprising 40 to 45 with Graves' ophthalmopathy and some 57 with stable Graves' hyperthyroidism. Prospective prediction of ophthalmopathy was tested in an independent validation cohort of 18 hyperthyroidism patients and roughly 16 patients who later progressed to ophthalmopathy. After sampling, hyperthyroidism patients received methimazole starting at 30 mg daily, and ophthalmopathy patients received high-dose intravenous methylprednisolone. The paper describes TCR Vbeta CDR3 sequencing of some 130 peripheral blood samples, made up of some 42 ophthalmopathy patients, over 70 hyperthyroidism patients and 17 progressor patients. The study also compared thyroid tissue and blood T-cell repertoires from 5 to 7 Graves' hyperthyroidism patients. The approximately 97 discovery patients were randomly divided into training and test sets at a 7:3 ratio. Broad study findings and their caveats: Sample size was not statistically predetermined, and blinding of investigators to group allocation was not performed. A model built on a 13 V-J signature distinguished ophthalmopathy from stable hyperthyroidism, reaching around 90% sensitivity and around 82% specificity in cross-validation and 80%/75% in testing. In validation, the model predicted progression to ophthalmopathy a median of around six months before onset, with about 70% sensitivity and roughly 77% specificity. Most expanded thyroid clonotypes (frequency above 0.001) were also detected in blood, a finding suggesting that blood repertoires may reflect thyroid immune responses.

In regard to this clonotype: Its antigen is not yet known. No base qualities exist here, and no much larger clone lies one base off it.

V is reduced by 5 bases and J by 8 bases, leaving a spacing of 13 bases between them. From its cysteine to its phenylalanine, the CDR3 spans 13 amino acids. Only the CDR3 portion is preserved as DNA: 39 bases, with reading frame beginning at the first base. Per the germline V gene, SGHTA is the CDR1 and FQGNSA is the CDR2. Ophthalmopathy patients had moderately to severely active disease, with a Clinical Activity Score of 3 or more, a NOSPECS grade of 4 or more, and a disease duration of less than 3 months. Exclusion was applied to patients with uncontrolled infections, other autoimmune diseases, pregnancy or lactation. Diagnoses were based on clinical symptoms, serum thyroxine and TRAb, thyroid ultrasound and orbital computed tomography. Ficoll-Paque density gradient centrifugation was used to isolate PBMCs from approximately 10 ml of fresh peripheral blood. Total RNA was extracted using Trizol reagent, and RNA quality was assessed on an Agilent 2100 Bioanalyzer.

The TCR beta CDR3 regions were amplified from the RNA transcripts. For the first round of RT-PCR on the TCR CDR3, the HTBI primer set was used together with the Qiagen OneStep RT-PCR kit. A second multiplex PCR round built the libraries, followed by size selection and purification. Libraries were sequenced paired-end with 100 bp reads on an Illumina HiSeq2000. Under the source paper's analysis protocol: Raw data were processed with SOAPnuke, discarding reads with adapters, uncalled bases, mean Phred below 15, or no exact constant-primer or identifier match. High-quality paired reads were merged using COPE v1.2.5, and each unique nucleotide sequence was defined as a clonotype. MiTCR v1.1 was used to align clonotypes to the IMGT TRBV, TRBD and TRBJ reference segments. Only V-J combinations with frequency above 0.0001, covering approximately 99% of repertoires, were analysed. A TCS score was defined as the ratio between F50 (clonal expansion) and ExV (chaos), using BLOSUM62-based TCRdist between CDR3 peptides within each V-J. Welch's t-statistics and random forest reduced 500 to 550 V-J features to 13, which were used in a naive Bayes classifier (R e1071). The public reads were quality trimmed at Q25 with fastp and then assembled into clones with MiXCR by TCRdb, keeping productive beta chains. Each CDR3 protein appears once, grouped with its most common genes and DNA. The V and J calls and clone size are TCRdb's, not the authors'. This sample gives about 610,000 distinct CDR3 sequences in total; 16% of them show up just once. The top ten clonotypes cover approximately 3.5% of the sample.

This receptor was taken from a woman between 40 and 50 years old with Graves' ophthalmopathy. Recombination joined TRBV7-2 with TRBJ2-4; the D region may be TRBD1 or TRBD2, each matching 5 bases equally. Sequenced material: blood. The bases read TGTGCCAGCAGCCACGGGGACCGGTACATTCAGTACTTC. It translates to CASSHGDRYIQYF. This CDR3, with the reference TRBV7-2 and TRBJ2-4 proteins standing in past its ends, gives the full variable domain GAGVSQSPSNKVTEKGKDVELRCDPISGHTALYWYRQSLGQGLEFLIYFQGNSAPDKSGLPSDRFSAERTGGSVSTLTIQRTQQEDSAVYLCASSHGDRYIQYFGAGTRLSVL.